This T cell receptor (beta chain) was recovered during a study of blood T cell repertoires in COVID-19. Using immunoSEQ multiplex PCR, the repertoire was profiled, and TCRdb retains in-frame clones only, with some absent. The table has approximately 190,000 clones, 84% seen once. The sequenced material came from PBMCs or T cells enriched from blood (not recorded which). The clonotype was recovered from a woman in her twenties or thirties who had been exposed to COVID-19.

CDR3 coding DNA: TGTGCCAGCAGCCTGGAACCGGGACATAAAGGAAACACCATATATTTT. Protein: CASSLEPGHKGNTIYF. The chain employs TRBV13 and TRBJ1-3; TRBD1 is a possible D gene (6 bases). The CDR3 is 16 residues long. V was pared by 5 bases and J by 4 bases, with 18 bases between. From germline, CDR1 is PRHDT and CDR2 FYEKMQ (reference sequence).